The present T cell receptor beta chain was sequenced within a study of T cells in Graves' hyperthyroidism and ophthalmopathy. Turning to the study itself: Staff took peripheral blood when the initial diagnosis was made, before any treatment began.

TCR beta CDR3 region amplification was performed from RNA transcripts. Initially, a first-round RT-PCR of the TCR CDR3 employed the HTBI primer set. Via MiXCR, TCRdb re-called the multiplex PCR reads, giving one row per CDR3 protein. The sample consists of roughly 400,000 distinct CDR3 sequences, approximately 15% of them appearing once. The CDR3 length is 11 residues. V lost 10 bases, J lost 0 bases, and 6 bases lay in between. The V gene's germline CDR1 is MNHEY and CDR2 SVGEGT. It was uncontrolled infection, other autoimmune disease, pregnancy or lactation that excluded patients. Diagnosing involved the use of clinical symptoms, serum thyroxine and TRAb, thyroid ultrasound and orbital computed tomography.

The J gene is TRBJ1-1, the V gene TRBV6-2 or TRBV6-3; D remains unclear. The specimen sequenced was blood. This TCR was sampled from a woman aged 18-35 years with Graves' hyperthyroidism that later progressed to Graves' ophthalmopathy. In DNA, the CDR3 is TGTGCCAACACCCTGAACACTGAAGCTTTCTTT. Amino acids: CANTLNTEAFF.